The T cell receptor beta chain under discussion was sequenced for a study of OX40 agonist ivuxolimab in advanced cancers. TCRdb keeps only in-frame clones here, not all; method: immunoSEQ multiplex PCR. The sample has under 25,000 clones, roughly 80% seen once; the top ten hold 3.1%. There are 14 residues in the CDR3. V trimming: 3 bases; J trimming: 4 bases; junction bases outside the gene matches: 1. CDR1 KGHSH and CDR2 LQKENI come from the germline V gene. This sequence joins TRBV18 and TRBJ1-5; 9 positions agree with TRBD1. Material: CD4+ or CD8+ T cells sorted from blood, obtained in a trial of the OX40 agonist ivuxolimab. The sequence was collected from an adult with an advanced solid tumor such as melanoma, head and neck, liver or kidney cancer. The DNA of the CDR3 is TGTGCCAGCTCACCGGACAGGGGAAATCAGCCCCAGCATTTT. Translated: CASSPDRGNQPQHF.